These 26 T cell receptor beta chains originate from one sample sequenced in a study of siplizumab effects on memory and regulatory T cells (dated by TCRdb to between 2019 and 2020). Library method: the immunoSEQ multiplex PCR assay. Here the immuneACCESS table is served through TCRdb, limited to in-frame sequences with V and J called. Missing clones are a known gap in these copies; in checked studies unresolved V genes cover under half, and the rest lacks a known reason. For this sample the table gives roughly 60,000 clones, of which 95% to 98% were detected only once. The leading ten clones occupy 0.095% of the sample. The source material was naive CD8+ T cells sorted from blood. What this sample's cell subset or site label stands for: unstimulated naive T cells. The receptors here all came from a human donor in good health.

This CDR3 is CAYHLAGGADTQYF. In DNA form, the CDR3 reads TGTGCCTACCATCTAGCGGGGGGTGCAGATACGCAGTATTTT. This chain uses TRBV30 with TRBJ2-3, with TRBD2 matching 11 bases. V lost 7 bases, J lost 4 bases, and 7 bases stayed unmatched. This CDR3 region has 14 residues. Germline V CDR1 and CDR2: GTSNPN, SVGIG (reference sequence).

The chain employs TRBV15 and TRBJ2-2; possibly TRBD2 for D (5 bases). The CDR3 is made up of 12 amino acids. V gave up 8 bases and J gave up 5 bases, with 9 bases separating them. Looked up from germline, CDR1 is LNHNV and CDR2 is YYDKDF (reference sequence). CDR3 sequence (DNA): TGTGCCACCTCCCGCGGGACCGGGGAGCTGTTTTTT. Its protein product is CATSRGTGELFF. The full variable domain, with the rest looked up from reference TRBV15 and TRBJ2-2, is DAMVIQNPRYQVTQFGKPVTLSCSQTLNHNVMYWYQQKSSQAPKLLFHYYDKDFNNEADTPDNFQSRRPNTSFCFLDIRSPGLGDTAMYLCATSRGTGELFFGEGSRLTVL.

The CDR3 DNA follows: TGCAGCGTTGAGTCAGTCTATGGCTACACCTTC. Encoded protein: CSVESVYGYTF. The chain is built from TRBV29-1 and TRBJ1-2; D remains unclear. V lost 3 bases and J lost 4, with 6 bases in between. CDR1 and CDR2 (germline): SQVTM, ANQGSEA. CDR3 length equals 11 residues.

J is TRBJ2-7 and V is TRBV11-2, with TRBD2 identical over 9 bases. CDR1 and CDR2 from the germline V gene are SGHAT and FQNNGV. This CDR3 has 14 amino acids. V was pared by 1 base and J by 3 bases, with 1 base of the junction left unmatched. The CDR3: CASSLGLADYEQYF. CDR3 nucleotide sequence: TGTGCCAGCAGCTTAGGACTAGCGGACTACGAGCAGTACTTC. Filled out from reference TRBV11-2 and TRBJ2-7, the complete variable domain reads EAGVAQSPRYKIIEKRQSVAFWCNPISGHATLYWYQQILGQGPKLLIQFQNNGVVDDSQLPKDRFSAERLKGVDSTLKIQPAKLEDSAVYLCASSLGLADYEQYFGPGTRLTVT.

The CDR3 loop reads CASSPLQVYEQYF. CDR3 coding DNA: TGTGCCAGCAGCCCTCTACAGGTCTACGAGCAGTACTTC. The gene calls are TRBV7-9 and TRBJ2-7; weak D call: TRBD1 (5 bases). With 5 bases removed from V and 3 bases from J, the gap between germline ends came to 11 bases. The germline CDR1 and CDR2 sequences are SEHNR and FQNEAQ (reference sequence). The CDR3 runs to 13 residues.

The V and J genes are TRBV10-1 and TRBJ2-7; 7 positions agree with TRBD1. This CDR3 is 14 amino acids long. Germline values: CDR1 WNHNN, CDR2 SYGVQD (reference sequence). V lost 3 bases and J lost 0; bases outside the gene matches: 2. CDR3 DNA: TGCGCCAGCAGTGAAGGACAGGCCTCCTACGAGCAGTACTTC. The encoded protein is CASSEGQASYEQYF.

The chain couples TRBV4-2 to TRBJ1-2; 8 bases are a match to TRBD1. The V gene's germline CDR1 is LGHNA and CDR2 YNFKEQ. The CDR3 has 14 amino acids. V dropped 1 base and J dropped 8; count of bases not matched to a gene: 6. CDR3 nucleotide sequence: TGTGCCAGCAGCCAAGTGGGACAGGAGGAAGGCTACACCTTC. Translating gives CASSQVGQEEGYTF.

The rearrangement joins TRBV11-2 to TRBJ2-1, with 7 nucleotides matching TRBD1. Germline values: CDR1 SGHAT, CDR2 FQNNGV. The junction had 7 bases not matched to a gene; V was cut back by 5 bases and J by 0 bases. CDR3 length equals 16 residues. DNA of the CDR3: TGTGCCAGCAGCACGCCCCGGGACAGCTCCTACAATGAGCAGTTCTTC. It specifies CASSTPRDSSYNEQFF. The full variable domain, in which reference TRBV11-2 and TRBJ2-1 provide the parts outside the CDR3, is EAGVAQSPRYKIIEKRQSVAFWCNPISGHATLYWYQQILGQGPKLLIQFQNNGVVDDSQLPKDRFSAERLKGVDSTLKIQPAKLEDSAVYLCASSTPRDSSYNEQFFGPGTRLTVL.

CDR3 sequence: CASSYSIRNEQYF. For the CDR3, the DNA is TGTGCCAGCAGTTACTCGATCAGGAACGAGCAGTACTTC. The chain links TRBV6-9 to TRBJ2-7; D gene uncertain. The CDR3 covers 13 residues. Germline CDR1 reads MNHGY; CDR2 reads SVAAGI. Trimming cost V 3 bases and J 5 bases, with 11 bases left between them.

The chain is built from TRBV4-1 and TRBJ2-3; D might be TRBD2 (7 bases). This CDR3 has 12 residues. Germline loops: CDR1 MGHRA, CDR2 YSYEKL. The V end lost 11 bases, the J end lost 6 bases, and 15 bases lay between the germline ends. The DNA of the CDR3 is TGCGCCTCCCGGGGGGCGAAGGATACGCAGTATTTT. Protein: CASRGAKDTQYF.

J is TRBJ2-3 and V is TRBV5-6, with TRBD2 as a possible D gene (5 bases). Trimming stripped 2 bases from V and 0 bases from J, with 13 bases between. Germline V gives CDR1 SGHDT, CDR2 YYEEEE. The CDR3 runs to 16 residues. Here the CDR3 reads CASSFWASLSTDTQYF. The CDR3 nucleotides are TGTGCCAGCAGCTTCTGGGCTAGCCTTAGCACAGATACGCAGTATTTT.

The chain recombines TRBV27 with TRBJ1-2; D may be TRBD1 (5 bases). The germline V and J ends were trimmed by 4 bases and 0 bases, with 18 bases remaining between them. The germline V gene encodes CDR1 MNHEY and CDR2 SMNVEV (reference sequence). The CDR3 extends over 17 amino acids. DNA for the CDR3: TGTGCCAGCAGTTCAAATACAGGTATCGCGCCTAACTATGGCTACACCTTC. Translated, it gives CASSSNTGIAPNYGYTF.

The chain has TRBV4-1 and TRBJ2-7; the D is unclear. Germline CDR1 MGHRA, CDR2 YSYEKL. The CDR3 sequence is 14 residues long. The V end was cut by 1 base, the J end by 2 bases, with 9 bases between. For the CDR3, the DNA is TGCGCCAGCAGCCAAGCTCTCGGTCCCTACGAGCAGTACTTC. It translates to CASSQALGPYEQYF.

The CDR3 spells CASSHWGTIREQFF. CDR3 bases: TGTGCCAGCAGCCATTGGGGGACTATCCGTGAGCAGTTCTTC. The rearrangement joins TRBV7-9 to TRBJ2-1; TRBD2 agrees at 7 bases. CDR1 is SEHNR and CDR2 is FQNEAQ in the germline V gene (reference sequence). The J segment lost 9 bases and the V segment lost 5 bases, leaving 10 bases of the junction unmatched. This CDR3 spans 14 amino acids.

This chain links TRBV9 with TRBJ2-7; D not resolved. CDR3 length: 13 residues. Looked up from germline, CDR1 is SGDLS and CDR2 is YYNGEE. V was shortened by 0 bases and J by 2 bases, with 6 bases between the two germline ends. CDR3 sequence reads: CASSVGTTYEQYF. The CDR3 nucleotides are TGTGCCAGCAGCGTAGGAACTACCTACGAGCAGTACTTC.

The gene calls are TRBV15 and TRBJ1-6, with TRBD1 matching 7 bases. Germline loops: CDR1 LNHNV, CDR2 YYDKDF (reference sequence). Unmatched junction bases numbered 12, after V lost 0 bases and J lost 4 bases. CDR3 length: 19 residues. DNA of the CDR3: TGTGCCACCAGCAGAGATCAGGGGACAGTCTTTTTATATAATTCACCCCTCCACTTT. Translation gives CATSRDQGTVFLYNSPLHF.

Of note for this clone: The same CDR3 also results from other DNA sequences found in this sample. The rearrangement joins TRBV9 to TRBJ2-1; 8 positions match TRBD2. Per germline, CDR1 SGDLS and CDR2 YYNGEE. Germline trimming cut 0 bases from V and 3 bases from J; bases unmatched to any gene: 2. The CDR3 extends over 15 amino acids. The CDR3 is CASSVGGGSYNEQFF. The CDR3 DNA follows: TGTGCCAGCAGCGTAGGCGGGGGGAGCTACAATGAGCAGTTCTTC. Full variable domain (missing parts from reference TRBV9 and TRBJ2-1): DSGVTQTPKHLITATGQRVTLRCSPRSGDLSVYWYQQSLDQGLQFLIQYYNGEERAKGNILERFSAQQFPDLHSELNLSSLELGDSALYFCASSVGGGSYNEQFFGPGTRLTVL.

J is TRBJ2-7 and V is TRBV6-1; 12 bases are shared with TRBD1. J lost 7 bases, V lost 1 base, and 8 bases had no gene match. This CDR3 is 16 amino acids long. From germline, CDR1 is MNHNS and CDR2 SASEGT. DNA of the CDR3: TGTGCCAGCAGTGAAGGACCGGGACAGGGGGCGTGGGAGCAGTACTTC. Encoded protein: CASSEGPGQGAWEQYF.

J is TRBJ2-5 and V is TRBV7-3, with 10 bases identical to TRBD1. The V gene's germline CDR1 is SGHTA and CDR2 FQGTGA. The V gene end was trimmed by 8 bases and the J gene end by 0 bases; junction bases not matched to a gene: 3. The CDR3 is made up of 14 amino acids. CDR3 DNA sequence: TGTGCCAGCTGGGGACAGGGGTACCAAGAGACCCAGTACTTC. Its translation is CASWGQGYQETQYF.

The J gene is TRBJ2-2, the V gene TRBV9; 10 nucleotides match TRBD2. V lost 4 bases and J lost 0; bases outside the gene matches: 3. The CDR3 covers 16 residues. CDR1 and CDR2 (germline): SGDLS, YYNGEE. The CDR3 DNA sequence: TGTGCCAGCAGCAATAGCGGGGGGACGAACACCGGGGAGCTGTTTTTT. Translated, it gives CASSNSGGTNTGELFF.

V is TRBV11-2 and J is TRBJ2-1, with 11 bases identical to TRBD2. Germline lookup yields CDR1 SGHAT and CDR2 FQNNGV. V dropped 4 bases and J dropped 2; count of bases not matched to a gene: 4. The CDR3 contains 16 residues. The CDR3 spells CASSSYSGGAYNEQFF. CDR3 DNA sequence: TGTGCCAGCAGCTCATATAGCGGGGGGGCCTACAATGAGCAGTTCTTC.

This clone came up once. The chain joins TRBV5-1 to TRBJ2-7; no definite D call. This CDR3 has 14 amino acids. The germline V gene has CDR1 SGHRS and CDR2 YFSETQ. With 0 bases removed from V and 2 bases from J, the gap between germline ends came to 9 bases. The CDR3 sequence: CASSLASRTYEQYF. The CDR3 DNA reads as TGCGCCAGCAGCTTGGCGAGCCGGACCTACGAGCAGTACTTC.

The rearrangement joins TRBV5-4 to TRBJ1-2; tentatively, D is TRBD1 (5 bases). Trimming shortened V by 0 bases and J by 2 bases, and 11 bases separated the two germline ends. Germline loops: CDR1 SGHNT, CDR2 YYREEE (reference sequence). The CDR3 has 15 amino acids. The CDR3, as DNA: TGTGCCAGCAGCTTGGTGGACACTACCAACTATGGCTACACCTTC. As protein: CASSLVDTTNYGYTF.

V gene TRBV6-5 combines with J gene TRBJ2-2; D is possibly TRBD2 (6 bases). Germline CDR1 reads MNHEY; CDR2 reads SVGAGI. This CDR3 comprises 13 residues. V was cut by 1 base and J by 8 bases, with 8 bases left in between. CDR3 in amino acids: CASSYFGGGELFF. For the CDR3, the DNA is TGTGCCAGCAGTTACTTCGGGGGTGGGGAGCTGTTTTTT.

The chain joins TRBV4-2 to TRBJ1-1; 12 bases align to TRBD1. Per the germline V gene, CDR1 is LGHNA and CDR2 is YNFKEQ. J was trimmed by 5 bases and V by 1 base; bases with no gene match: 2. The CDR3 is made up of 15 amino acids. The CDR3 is CASSQGGQGATEAFF. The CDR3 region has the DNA TGTGCCAGCAGCCAAGGGGGACAGGGGGCAACTGAAGCTTTCTTT.

The CDR3 bases are TGTGCCAGCAGTTACGGGACAGGGGCACCCCTCCACTTT. Residues: CASSYGTGAPLHF. The rearrangement joins TRBV27 to TRBJ1-6; 10 positions match TRBD1. Germline assignment: CDR1 MNHEY and CDR2 SMNVEV (reference sequence). V shed 4 bases and J 11 bases; nucleotides not matched to a gene: 2. The CDR3 runs 13 residues.